This TCR beta chain was obtained from a study of blood T cell repertoires in COVID-19 (dated by TCRdb to 2018 to 2020). Concerning the study at large: The collaborator samples originated in the United States, Italy and Spain and spanned the acute and convalescent phases of COVID-19. Samples were obtained from the ongoing ImmuneRACE study (first 160 participants) and from about 1,300 subjects provided by 6 global collaborators. Where available, HLA class I and class II types were taken from metadata supplied by the sample provider and were not determined by assay-based typing. Deeply sampled blood TCRbeta repertoires from subjects exposed to, actively infected with, or recovered from COVID-19 were included in the dataset. The repertoires were released in a freely available public database intended as a resource for research on the immune response to SARS-CoV-2. A de-identified subject ID, COVID-19 status, age in years and sex were almost always included in the sample metadata. The material from the prospective study consisted of cDNA or gDNA derived from T cells, B-cell-depleted T cells, or PBMCs.

Overall study outcomes, separate from this receptor: Clinical and demographic metadata were provided uncurated, with the amount varying by source and participant.

Participants in the prospective study were aged about 18 to 89 years, lived in some 24 United States geographic areas, and enrolled through a virtual design. In the prospective study, cohorts were assigned on the basis of participant-reported clinical history obtained from a screening survey and a study questionnaire. Each participant in the prospective study had whole blood, serum and a nasopharyngeal or oropharyngeal swab collected by mobile phlebotomists. Additional blood draws and questionnaires over an approximately 2-month period could optionally be provided by prospective study participants. Before DNA extraction, prospective study blood samples were shipped either frozen or at room temperature. Regarding this clone: Its antigen target is currently unknown. It has no much larger one-base neighbor in the sample; base qualities were not kept.

TCRbeta CDR3 regions were amplified from genomic DNA by means of the immunoSEQ Assay, a bias-controlled multiplex PCR. For the original study's pipeline: The number of nucleated cells in each sample was estimated by amplification of reference gene primers within the assay. To quantify the absolute abundance of each unique TCRbeta CDR3 rearrangement, sequence reads were collapsed and filtered. Productive Simpson clonality was computed per sample as the square root of Simpson's diversity index over productive rearrangements. Not all clones reach the TCRdb copy of this immuneACCESS table, which keeps in-frame sequences only. Checked studies attribute under half of the gap to unresolved V genes and leave the rest unexplained. From that table come the V and J calls and clone size; the DNA was used to work out D and trimming. This sample has 300,000 to 350,000 clones in its table, and 70% to 90% of those were observed once. In total, the top ten clones hold around 4.2% of the sample.

The germline V gene (reference sequence) gives CDR1 as SGHNT and CDR2 as YYREEE. V gives up 2 bases and J gives up 2 bases, and the segment between their germline ends measures 10 bases. The CDR3 runs 14 residues from the cysteine to the phenylalanine. The only DNA kept is the CDR3, 42 bases in frame from the first base. Here the chain combines TRBV5-4 and TRBJ1-2, with the identity of the D gene unclear. This TCR was sampled from a middle-aged woman with acute COVID-19. Sample: PBMCs or T cells enriched from blood (not recorded which). The nucleotide sequence reads TGTGCCAGCAGCTTATCGACGGAGAACTATGGCTACACCTTC. Translation gives CASSLSTENYGYTF.